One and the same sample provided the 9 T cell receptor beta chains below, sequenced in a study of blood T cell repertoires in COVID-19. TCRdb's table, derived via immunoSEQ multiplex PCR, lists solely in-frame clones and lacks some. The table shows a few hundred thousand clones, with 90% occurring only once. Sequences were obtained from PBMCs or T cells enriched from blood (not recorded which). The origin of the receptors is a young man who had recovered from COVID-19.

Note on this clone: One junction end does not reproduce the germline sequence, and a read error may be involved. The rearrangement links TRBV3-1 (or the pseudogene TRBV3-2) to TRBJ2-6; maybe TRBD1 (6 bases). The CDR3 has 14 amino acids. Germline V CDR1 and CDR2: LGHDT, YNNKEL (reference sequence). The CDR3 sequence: CASSHSSGANVLTF. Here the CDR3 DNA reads TGTGCCAGCAGCCACTCCTCAGGGGCAAACGTCCTGACTTTC.

CDR3 nucleotide sequence: TGTGCCAGCGCCCTAATAGGGGGAGAGACCCAGTACTTC. Protein product: CASALIGGETQYF. J is TRBJ2-5 and V is TRBV12-3 or TRBV12-4, with a tentative D call TRBD1 (6 bases). V gave up 8 bases and J gave up 4 bases, with 14 bases separating them. CDR3 length: 13 amino acids.

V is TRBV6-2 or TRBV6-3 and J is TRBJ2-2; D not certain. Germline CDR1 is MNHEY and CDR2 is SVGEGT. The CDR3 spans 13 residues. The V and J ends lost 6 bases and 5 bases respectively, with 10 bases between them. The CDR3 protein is CASSLLYTGELFF. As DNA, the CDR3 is TGTGCCAGCAGCTTATTATATACCGGGGAGCTGTTTTTT.

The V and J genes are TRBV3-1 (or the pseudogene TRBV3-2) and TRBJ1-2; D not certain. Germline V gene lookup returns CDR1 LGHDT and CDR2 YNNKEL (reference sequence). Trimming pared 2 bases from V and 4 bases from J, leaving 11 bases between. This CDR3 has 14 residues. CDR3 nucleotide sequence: TGTGCCAGCAGCCAAACTGGGCCTATCTATGGCTACACCTTC. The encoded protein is CASSQTGPIYGYTF.

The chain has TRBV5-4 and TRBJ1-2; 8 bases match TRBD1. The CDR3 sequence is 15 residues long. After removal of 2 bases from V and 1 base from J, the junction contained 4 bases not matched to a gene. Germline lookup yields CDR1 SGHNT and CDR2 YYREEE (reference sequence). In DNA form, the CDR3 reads TGTGCCAGCAGCTTTGACAGGGGATTTAACTATGGCTACACCTTC. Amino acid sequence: CASSFDRGFNYGYTF.

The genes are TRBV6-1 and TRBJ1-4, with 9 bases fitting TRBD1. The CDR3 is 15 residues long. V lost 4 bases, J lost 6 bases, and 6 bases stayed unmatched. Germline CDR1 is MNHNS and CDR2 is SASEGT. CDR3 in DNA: TGTGCCAGCAGTGGAGCGAGGACAGGGGATGAAAAACTGTTTTTT. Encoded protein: CASSGARTGDEKLFF.

CDR3 coding DNA: TGTGCCATCGCGGGAAGCTCCTACAATGAGCAGTTCTTC. Encoded protein: CAIAGSSYNEQFF. The rearrangement uses TRBV10-3 and TRBJ2-1, with D perhaps matching TRBD2 (6 bases). The CDR3 has 13 amino acids. Trimming shortened V by 8 bases and J by 0 bases, and 8 bases separated the two germline ends. Germline values: CDR1 ENHRY, CDR2 SYGVKD.

CDR3 sequence (DNA): TGTGCCAGCAGCCAAGGGGGCGAGCTGAACACTGAAGCTTTCTTT. Translating it yields CASSQGGELNTEAFF. The chain uses TRBV3-1 (or the pseudogene TRBV3-2) and TRBJ1-1; possibly TRBD1 for D (5 bases). Germline loops: CDR1 LGHDT, CDR2 YNNKEL (reference sequence). Trimming took 1 base from V and 0 from J, leaving 9 bases between them. The CDR3 consists of 15 residues.

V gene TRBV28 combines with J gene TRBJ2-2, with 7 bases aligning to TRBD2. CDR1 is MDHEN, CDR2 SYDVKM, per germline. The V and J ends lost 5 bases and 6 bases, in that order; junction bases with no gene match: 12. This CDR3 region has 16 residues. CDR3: CASSTLGGRAPGELFF. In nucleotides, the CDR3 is TGTGCCAGCAGTACCTTGGGGGGGAGGGCCCCCGGGGAGCTGTTTTTT.